The rows below give T cell receptor beta chains drawn from one sample of a study of shared clonotypes between healthy human individuals. Repertoires were generated with immunoSEQ multiplex PCR, while TCRdb's copy carries only in-frame clones and drops some. Of roughly 1,000,000 clones listed, around 82% are singletons. The source material was memory CD4+ T cells from PBMCs. The receptors originated from a man aged 18 to 29 in good health. Some clones in this sample may be carry-over from other donors' samples. Both conserved end residues are trimmed from each CDR3. Each record gives: V gene, J gene, CDR3 protein.

>TRBV25-1|TRBJ1-2
ASSERGLQNYGYT
>TRBV27|TRBJ2-1
ASSLTGGSYNEQF
>TRBV28|TRBJ1-2
ASTRRTGARYGYT
>TRBV13|TRBJ2-7
ASSLNTGLAGRVSYEQY
>TRBV7-9|TRBJ2-7
ASSLTGRYYEQY
>TRBV6-6|TRBJ1-1
ASSSGERNTEAF
>TRBV9|TRBJ2-7
ASSVGWDRTYEQY
>TRBV7-2|TRBJ2-7
ASSLAAGQGEQY
>TRBV11-2|TRBJ2-7
ASSRPEGGREQY
>TRBV6-5|TRBJ2-6
ASSSSSTGANVLT
>TRBV6-5|TRBJ2-4
ASSYLGTSGKNIQY
>TRBV14|TRBJ2-1
ASSQLGGTEYNEQF
>TRBV5-1|TRBJ1-1
ASSIGTANTEAF
>TRBV18|TRBJ2-3
ASSDWGGTDTQY
>TRBV28|TRBJ2-7
ASSLAGKNSYEQY
>TRBV2|TRBJ2-1
ASSDVAGGSYNEQF
>TRBV5-5|TRBJ1-2
ASSFYGTGGPGYT
>TRBV27|TRBJ1-2
ASSSRWEGAGGYT
>TRBV6-6|TRBJ2-1
ASRDRGHNEQF
>TRBV5-5|TRBJ2-2
ASSLLAGGATGELF
>TRBV6-1|TRBJ2-7
ASRTGGPYEQY
>TRBV7-2|TRBJ2-5
ASSLVGRDQETQY
>TRBV5-1|TRBJ2-1
ASSSGLSGLNEQF
>TRBV28|TRBJ2-7
ASINTGTYEQY
>TRBV28|TRBJ1-3
ASRPTGAGNTIY
>TRBV7-8|TRBJ1-5
ASSSREGQRIGNQPQH
>TRBV9|TRBJ2-2
ASSVGSRGTGELF
>TRBV4-1|TRBJ2-3
ASSQGGGLGTDTQY
>TRBV7-9|TRBJ1-1
AAEGLYTEAF
>TRBV4-1|TRBJ1-4
ASSQVTVEGSRTNEKLF
>TRBV29-1|TRBJ2-2
SVEVTGLNTGELF
>TRBV5-4|TRBJ2-1
ATSPKAGGRVRDEQF
>TRBV29-1|TRBJ2-1
SVEELKGRNNEQF
>TRBV19|TRBJ2-1
ASSIMLGSQGEQF
>TRBV5-1|TRBJ2-7
ASSLEIGSVEQY
>TRBV28|TRBJ1-4
ASSIPGQGYEKLF
>TRBV4-2|TRBJ2-3
ASSVLSTDTQY
>TRBV27|TRBJ1-4
ASSSAGATNEKLF
>TRBV18|TRBJ2-1
ASSPPAGDSNEQF
>TRBV7-6|TRBJ1-1
ASSSRLDEAF
>TRBV5-4|TRBJ1-2
AAGPDGYT
>TRBV2|TRBJ2-3
ASSAQMVGTDTQY
>TRBV5-1|TRBJ1-1
ASSARQGGTEAF
>TRBV5-4|TRBJ2-7
ASSLGDRVVEQY
>TRBV10-3|TRBJ2-1
AISALQGAGQKQF
>TRBV29-1|TRBJ2-4
SVELWEAAKNIQY
>TRBV11-2|TRBJ2-1
ASSSPGQTYNEQF
>TRBV10-1|TRBJ2-4
ASSAGGTKNIQY
>TRBV19|TRBJ2-3
ASSIGPDTQY
>TRBV28|TRBJ1-3
ASRPQGAFGNTIY
>TRBV4-2|TRBJ2-7
ASSQGRETYEQY
>TRBV30|TRBJ2-1
AFSGYNEQF